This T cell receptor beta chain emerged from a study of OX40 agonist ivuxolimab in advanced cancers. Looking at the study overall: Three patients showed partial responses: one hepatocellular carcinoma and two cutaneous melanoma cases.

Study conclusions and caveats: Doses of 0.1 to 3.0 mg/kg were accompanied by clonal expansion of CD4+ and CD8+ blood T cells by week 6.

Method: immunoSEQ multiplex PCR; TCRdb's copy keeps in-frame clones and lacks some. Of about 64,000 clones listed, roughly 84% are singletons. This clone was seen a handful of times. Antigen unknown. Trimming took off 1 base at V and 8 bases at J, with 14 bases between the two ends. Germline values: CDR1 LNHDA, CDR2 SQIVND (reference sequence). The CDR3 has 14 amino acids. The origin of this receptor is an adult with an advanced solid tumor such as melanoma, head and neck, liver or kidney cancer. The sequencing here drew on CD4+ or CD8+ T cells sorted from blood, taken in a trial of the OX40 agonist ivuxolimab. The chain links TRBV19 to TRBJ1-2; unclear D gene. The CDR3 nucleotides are TGTGCCAGTAGTATAGGGCAGGCTATGCGCGGCTACACCTTC. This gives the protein CASSIGQAMRGYTF.